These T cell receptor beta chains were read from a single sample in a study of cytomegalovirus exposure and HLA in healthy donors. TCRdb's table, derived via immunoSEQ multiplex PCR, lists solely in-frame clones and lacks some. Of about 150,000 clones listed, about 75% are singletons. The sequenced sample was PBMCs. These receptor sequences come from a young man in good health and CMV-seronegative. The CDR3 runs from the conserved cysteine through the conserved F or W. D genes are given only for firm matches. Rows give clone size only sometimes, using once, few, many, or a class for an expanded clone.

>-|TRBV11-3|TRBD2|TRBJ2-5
TGTGCCAGCAGCTTAGCGGGGACTAGCCAAGAGACCCAGTACTTC
CASSLAGTSQETQYF
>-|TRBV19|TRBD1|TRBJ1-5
TGTGCCAGTAGTATCGGACAGGGGGCTGGGAATCAGCCCCAGCATTTT
CASSIGQGAGNQPQHF
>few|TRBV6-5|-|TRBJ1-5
TGTGCCAGCCACAGTGCCGGGGGCAATCAGCCCCAGCATTTT
CASHSAGGNQPQHF
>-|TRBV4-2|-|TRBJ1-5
TGTGCCAGCAGCCAAGATTGGGGGGTGGCTCAGCCCCAGCATTTT
CASSQDWGVAQPQHF
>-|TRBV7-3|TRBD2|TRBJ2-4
TGTGCCAGCAGCTTAGCGGATAGCGGGGGGTATAGCAAAAACATTCAGTACTTC
CASSLADSGGYSKNIQYF
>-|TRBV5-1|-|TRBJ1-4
TGCGCCAGCAGCTTCTCAGGGAATGAAAAACTGTTTTTT
CASSFSGNEKLFF
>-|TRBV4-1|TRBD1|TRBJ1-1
TGCGCCAGCAGCCAGAATCCGGGACAGCTTTTTAACACTGAAGCTTTCTTT
CASSQNPGQLFNTEAFF
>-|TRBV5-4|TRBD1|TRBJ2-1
TGTGCCAGCAGCTCCCCGGGACAGTCCTACAATGAGCAGTTCTTC
CASSSPGQSYNEQFF
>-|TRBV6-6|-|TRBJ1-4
TGTGCCAGCACTAGGAGGACAACTAATGAAAAACTGTTTTTT
CASTRRTTNEKLFF
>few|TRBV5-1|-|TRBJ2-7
TGCGCCAGCAGCTTGGTGGCAGGGAGGAAGTACGAGCAGTACTTC
CASSLVAGRKYEQYF
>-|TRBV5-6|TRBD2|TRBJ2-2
TGTGCCAGCAGCTTGGGCAGCGGGAGGAACACCGGGGAGCTGTTTTTT
CASSLGSGRNTGELFF
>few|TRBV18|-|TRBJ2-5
TGTGCCAGCTCGGCCGAGGCCACCCAAGAGACCCAGTACTTC
CASSAEATQETQYF
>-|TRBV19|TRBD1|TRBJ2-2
TGTGCCAGTAACCCCGGACAGGGGAACACCGGGGAGCTGTTTTTT
CASNPGQGNTGELFF
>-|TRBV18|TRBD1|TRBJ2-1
TGTGCCAGCTCACGCGGGACAGGGGATGGGATGATTGAGTTCTTC
CASSRGTGDGMIEFF
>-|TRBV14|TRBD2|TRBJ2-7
TGTGCCAGCAGCCAAGGAGGTATTGCGGGAGTCCCCTCCTACGAGCAGTACTTC
CASSQGGIAGVPSYEQYF
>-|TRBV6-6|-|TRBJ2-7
TGTGCCAGCAGTTACCTAGTCTACGAGCAGTACTTC
CASSYLVYEQYF
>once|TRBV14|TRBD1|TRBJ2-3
TGTGCCAGCAGCCACTGGACAGGGACAGATACGCAGTATTTT
CASSHWTGTDTQYF
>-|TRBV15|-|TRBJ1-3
TGTGCCACCAGCAGAGATGGAGGGGCTGGAAACACCATATATTTT
CATSRDGGAGNTIYF
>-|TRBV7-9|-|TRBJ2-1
TGTGCCAGCACGAGGGCGGGTTACAATGAGCAGTTCTTC
CASTRAGYNEQFF
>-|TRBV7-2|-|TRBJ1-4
TGTGCCAGCAGCTTGGGGAGAGGAACTAATGAAAAACTGTTTTTT
CASSLGRGTNEKLFF
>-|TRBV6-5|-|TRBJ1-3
TGTGCCAGCAGCCCAGGACATACTGGAAACACCATATATTTT
CASSPGHTGNTIYF
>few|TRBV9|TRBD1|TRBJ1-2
TGTGCCAGCAGCGTAGAACAGGGGGATGGCTACACCTTC
CASSVEQGDGYTF
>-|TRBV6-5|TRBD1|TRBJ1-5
TGTGCCAGCAGTTCCATGACAGGGGCCCTTAATCAGCCCCAGCATTTT
CASSSMTGALNQPQHF
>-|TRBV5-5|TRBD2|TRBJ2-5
TGTGCCAGCAGCTTGGGGCTAGCGGGGAGCCAAGAGACCCAGTACTTC
CASSLGLAGSQETQYF
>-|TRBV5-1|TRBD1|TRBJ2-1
TGCGCCAGCAGTATGGCAGGGGGTCGCAATGAGCAGTTCTTC
CASSMAGGRNEQFF
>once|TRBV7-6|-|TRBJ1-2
TGTGCCAGCAGCTTGGTGCCAGGCAACTACACCTTC
CASSLVPGNYTF